This T cell receptor beta chain was captured in a study of early T cells in non-severe SARS-CoV-2 infection. This CDR3 is built from 17 residues. The V segment lost 1 base and the J segment 1 base; nucleotides outside the gene matches: 8. CDR1 SGHAT and CDR2 FQNNGV come from the germline V gene. Via MiXCR, TCRdb re-called the 5' RACE reads, giving one row per CDR3 protein. The data hold some 80,000 distinct CDR3 sequences, with 5% observed a single time. This clonotype was found many times. The chain uses TRBV11-2 and TRBJ2-5, with 8 bases matching TRBD2. The sample was whole blood, taken at baseline. The clonotype originates from an adult who was a healthcare worker with PCR-confirmed SARS-CoV-2 infection or an uninfected control (not recorded which). CDR3 protein: CASSLAFGGRPQETQYF. CDR3 nucleotide sequence: TGTGCCAGCAGCTTAGCGTTTGGCGGGAGGCCCCAAGAGACCCAGTACTTC.